This T cell receptor beta chain originates from a study of T cell responses to AZD1222 COVID-19 vaccine. Libraries were prepared by immunoSEQ multiplex PCR; TCRdb keeps only in-frame clonotypes and omits some of them. The table shows about 100,000 clones, with 87% occurring only once. Study-wide results and caveats: Following two doses of AZD1222, Spike-specific TCR breadth and depth rose. It should be noted that donors were predominantly white British and more often female, and clonal diversity was possibly underestimated.

Germline CDR1 LNHDA, CDR2 SQIVND (reference sequence). The CDR3 extends over 14 amino acids. Unmatched junction bases numbered 5, after V lost 5 bases and J lost 3 bases. Note on this clone: Its cognate antigen is unknown.

Specimen: peripheral blood, collected on day 0 of MenACWY control vaccination. The chain has TRBV19 and TRBJ2-7, with 9 positions matching TRBD1. The TCR sequence derives from an adult in good health. The CDR3 DNA reads TGTGCCAGTAGTCCGGGACAGGGAGTCTACGAGCAGTACTTC. Its protein is CASSPGQGVYEQYF. The variable domain in full, with the rest retrieved from reference TRBV19 and TRBJ2-7, is DGGITQSPKYLFRKEGQNVTLSCEQNLNHDAMYWYRQDPGQGLRLIYYSQIVNDFQKGDIAEGYSVSREKKESFPLTVTSAQKNPTAFYLCASSPGQGVYEQYFGPGTRLTVT.